This T cell receptor beta chain was sequenced in a study of response to subunit inactivated influenza vaccine. Looked up from germline, CDR1 is DFQATT and CDR2 is SNEGSKA (reference sequence). The CDR3 runs 15 residues. Between the trimmed V and J ends, which lost 3 bases and 2 bases, there was a span of 14 bases. Study-wide results and caveats: It was the authors' suggestion that each seasonal influenza vaccination recruits few new T cells.

This clonotype has more than one count but fewer than ten. Its antigen is not identified. TCRdb re-called the RT-PCR reads with MiXCR, one entry per CDR3 protein. This sample yields over 800,000 distinct CDR3 sequences, of which 21% are seen a single time; 10% belongs to the top ten. This specimen consisted of PBMCs from blood, obtained 5 days after vaccination. This sequence originates from a man aged 50 or older who received an inactivated influenza vaccine. This chain joins TRBV20-1 and TRBJ1-5, with a tentative D call TRBD1 (6 bases). CDR3 in DNA: TGCAGTGCTAGTGTCTGGGGGGCTGGCAATCAGCCCCAGCATTTT. This encodes CSASVWGAGNQPQHF.